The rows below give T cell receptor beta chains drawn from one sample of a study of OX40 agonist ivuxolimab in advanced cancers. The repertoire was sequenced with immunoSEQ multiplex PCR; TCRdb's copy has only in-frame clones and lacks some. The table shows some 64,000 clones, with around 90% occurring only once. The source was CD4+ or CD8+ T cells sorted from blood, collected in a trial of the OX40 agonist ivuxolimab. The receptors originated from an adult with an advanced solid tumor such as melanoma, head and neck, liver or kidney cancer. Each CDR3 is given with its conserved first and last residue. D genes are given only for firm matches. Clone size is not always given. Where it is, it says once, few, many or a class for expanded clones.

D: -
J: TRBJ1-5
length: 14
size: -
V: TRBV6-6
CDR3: CASSPDGYNQPQHF
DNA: TGTGCCAGCAGCCCGGACGGTTACAATCAGCCCCAGCATTTT

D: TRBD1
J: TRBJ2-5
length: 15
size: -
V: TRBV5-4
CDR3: CASSPGTGSGETQYF
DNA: TGTGCCAGCAGCCCCGGGACAGGGAGTGGCGAGACCCAGTACTTC

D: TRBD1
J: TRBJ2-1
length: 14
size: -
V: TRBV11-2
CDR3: CASSSGQGIREQFF
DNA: TGTGCCAGCAGTTCGGGACAGGGGATCAGGGAGCAGTTCTTC

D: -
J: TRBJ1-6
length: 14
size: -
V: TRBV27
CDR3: CAPHPDLKNSPLHF
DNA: TGTGCCCCCCACCCGGACCTGAAGAATTCACCCCTCCACTTT

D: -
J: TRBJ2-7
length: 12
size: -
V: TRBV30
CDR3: CAWTLGSYEQYF
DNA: TGTGCCTGGACCTTGGGGTCCTACGAGCAGTACTTC

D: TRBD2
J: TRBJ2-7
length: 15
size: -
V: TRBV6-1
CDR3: CASRLADSGAYEQYF
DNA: TGTGCCAGCCGACTAGCCGATTCCGGGGCCTACGAGCAGTACTTC

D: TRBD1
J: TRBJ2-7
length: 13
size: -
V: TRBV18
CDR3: CASSPQGTVEQYF
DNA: TGTGCCAGCTCACCACAGGGGACAGTGGAGCAGTACTTC

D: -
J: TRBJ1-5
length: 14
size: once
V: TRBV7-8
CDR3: CASSLTGGVQPQHF
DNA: TGTGCCAGCAGCTTAACGGGTGGGGTTCAGCCCCAGCATTTT

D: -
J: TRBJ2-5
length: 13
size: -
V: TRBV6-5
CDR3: CASSYLVGETQYF
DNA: TGTGCCAGCAGTTACTTGGTCGGGGAGACCCAGTACTTC

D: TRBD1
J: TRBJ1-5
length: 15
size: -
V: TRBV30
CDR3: CAWSGMGQDNQPQHF
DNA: TGTGCCTGGAGCGGCATGGGACAGGATAATCAGCCCCAGCATTTT

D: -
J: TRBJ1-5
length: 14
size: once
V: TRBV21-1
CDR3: CASSPGSGNQPQHF
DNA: TGTGCCAGCAGCCCGGGATCAGGTAATCAGCCCCAGCATTTT

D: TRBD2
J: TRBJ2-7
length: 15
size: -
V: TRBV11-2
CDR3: CASRAGGGSSYEQYF
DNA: TGTGCCAGCAGGGCTGGCGGGGGATCCTCCTACGAGCAGTACTTC